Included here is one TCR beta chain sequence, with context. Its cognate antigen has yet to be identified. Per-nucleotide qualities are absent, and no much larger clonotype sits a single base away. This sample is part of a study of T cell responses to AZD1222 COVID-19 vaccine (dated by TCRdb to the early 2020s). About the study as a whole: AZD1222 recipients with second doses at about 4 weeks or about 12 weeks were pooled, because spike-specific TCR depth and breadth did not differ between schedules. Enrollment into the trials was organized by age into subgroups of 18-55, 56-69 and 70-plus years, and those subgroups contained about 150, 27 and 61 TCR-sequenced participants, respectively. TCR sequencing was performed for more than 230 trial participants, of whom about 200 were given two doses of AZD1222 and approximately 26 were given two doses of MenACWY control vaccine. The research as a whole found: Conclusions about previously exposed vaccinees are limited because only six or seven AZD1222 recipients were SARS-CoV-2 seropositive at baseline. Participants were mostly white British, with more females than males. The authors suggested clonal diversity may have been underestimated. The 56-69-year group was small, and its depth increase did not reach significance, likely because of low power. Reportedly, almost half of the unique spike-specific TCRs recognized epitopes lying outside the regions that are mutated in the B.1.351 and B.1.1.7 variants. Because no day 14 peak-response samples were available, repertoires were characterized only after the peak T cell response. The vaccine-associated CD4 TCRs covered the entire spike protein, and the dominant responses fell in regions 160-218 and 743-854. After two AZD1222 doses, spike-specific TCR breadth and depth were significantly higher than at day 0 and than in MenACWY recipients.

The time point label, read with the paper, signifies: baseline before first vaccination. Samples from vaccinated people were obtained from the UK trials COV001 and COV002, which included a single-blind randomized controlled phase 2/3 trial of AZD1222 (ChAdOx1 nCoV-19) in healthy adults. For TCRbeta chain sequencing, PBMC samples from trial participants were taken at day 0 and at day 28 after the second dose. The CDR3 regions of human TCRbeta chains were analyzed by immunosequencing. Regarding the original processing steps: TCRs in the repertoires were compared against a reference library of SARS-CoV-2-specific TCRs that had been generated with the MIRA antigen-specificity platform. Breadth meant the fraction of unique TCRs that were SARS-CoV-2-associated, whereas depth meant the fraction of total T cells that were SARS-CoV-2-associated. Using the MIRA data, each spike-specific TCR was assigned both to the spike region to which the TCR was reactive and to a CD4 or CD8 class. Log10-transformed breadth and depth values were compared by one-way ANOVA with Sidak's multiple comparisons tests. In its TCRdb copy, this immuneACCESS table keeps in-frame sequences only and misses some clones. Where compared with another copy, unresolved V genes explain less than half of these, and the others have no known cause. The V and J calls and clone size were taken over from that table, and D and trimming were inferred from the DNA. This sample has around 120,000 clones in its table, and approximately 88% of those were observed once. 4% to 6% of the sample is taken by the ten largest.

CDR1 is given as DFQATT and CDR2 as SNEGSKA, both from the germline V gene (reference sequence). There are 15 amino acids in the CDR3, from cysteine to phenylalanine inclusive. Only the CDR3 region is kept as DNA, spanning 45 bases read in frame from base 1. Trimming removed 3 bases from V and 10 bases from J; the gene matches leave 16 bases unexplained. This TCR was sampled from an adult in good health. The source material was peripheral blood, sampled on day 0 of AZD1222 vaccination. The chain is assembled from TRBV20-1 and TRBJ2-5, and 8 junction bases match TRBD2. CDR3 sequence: CSASFSRGASRDQYF. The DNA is TGCAGTGCTAGTTTTTCGCGGGGGGCCTCCCGAGACCAGTACTTC.